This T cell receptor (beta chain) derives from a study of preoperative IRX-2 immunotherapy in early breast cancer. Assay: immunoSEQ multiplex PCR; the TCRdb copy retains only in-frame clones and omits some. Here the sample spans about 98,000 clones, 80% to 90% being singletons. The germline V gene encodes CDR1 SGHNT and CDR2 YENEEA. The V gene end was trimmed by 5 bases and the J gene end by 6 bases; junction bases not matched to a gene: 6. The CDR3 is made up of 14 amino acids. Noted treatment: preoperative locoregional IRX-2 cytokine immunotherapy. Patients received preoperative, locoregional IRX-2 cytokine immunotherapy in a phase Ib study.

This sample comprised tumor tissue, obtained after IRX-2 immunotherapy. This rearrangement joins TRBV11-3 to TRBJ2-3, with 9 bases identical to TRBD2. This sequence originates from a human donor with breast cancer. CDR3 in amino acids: CASSVGGRVDTQYF. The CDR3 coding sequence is TGTGCCAGCAGCGTTGGCGGGAGGGTGGATACGCAGTATTTT.